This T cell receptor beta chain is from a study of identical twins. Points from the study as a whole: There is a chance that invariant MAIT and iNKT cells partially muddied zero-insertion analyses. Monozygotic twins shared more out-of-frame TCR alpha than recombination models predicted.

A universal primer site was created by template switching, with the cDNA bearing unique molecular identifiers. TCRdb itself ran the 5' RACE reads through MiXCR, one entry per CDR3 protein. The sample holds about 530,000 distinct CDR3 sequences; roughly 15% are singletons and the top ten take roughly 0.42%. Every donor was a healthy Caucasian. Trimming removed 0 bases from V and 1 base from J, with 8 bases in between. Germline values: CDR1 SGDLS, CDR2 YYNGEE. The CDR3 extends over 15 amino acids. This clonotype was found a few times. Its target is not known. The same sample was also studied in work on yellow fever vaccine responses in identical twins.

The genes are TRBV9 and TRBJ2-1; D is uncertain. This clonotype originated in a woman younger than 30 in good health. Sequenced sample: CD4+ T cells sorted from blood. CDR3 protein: CASSVEELSYNEQFF. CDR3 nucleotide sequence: TGTGCCAGCAGCGTAGAGGAGTTGTCCTACAATGAGCAGTTCTTC.